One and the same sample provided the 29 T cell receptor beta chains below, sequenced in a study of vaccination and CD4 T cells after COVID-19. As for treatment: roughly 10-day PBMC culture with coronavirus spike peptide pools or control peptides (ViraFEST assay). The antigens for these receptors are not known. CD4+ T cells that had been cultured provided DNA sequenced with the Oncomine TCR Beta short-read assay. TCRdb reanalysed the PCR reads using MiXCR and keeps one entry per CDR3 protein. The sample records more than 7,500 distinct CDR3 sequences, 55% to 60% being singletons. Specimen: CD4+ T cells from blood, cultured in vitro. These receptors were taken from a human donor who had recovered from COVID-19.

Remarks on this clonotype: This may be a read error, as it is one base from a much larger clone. This chain's CDR3 is CPSGNRDISPGELFF. Here the CDR3 DNA reads TGTCCCAGCGGGAACCGGGACATATCGCCCGGGGAGCTGTTTTTT. V and J are TRBV27 and TRBJ2-2; TRBD2 might be the D (7 bases). Germline loops: CDR1 MNHEY, CDR2 SMNVEV (reference sequence). The CDR3 length is 15 residues.

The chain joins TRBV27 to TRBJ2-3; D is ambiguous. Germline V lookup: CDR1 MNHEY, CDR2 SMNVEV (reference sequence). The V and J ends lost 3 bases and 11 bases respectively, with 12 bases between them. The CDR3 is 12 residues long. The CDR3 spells CASSFGPEGQYF. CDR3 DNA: TGTGCCAGCAGTTTTGGTCCCGAAGGGCAGTATTTT.

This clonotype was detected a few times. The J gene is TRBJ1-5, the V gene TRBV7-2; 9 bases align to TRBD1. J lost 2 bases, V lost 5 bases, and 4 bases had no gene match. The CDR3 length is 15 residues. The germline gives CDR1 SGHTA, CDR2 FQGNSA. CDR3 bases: TGTGCCAGCAGCCCGCGGACAGGGGGCAATCAGCCCCAGCATTTT. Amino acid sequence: CASSPRTGGNQPQHF.

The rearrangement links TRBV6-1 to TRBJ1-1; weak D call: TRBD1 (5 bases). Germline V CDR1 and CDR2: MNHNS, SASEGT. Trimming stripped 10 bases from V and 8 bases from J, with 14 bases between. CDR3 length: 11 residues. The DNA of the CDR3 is TGTGCCACCCGACTCGACAGAGAAGCTTTCTTT. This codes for CATRLDREAFF.

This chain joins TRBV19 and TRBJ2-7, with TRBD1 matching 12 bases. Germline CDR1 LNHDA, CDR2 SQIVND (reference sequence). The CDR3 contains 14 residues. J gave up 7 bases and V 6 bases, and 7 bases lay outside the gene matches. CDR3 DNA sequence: TGTGCCAGTAGGACGGGACAGGGGGCGCGGGAGCAGTACTTC. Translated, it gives CASRTGQGAREQYF.

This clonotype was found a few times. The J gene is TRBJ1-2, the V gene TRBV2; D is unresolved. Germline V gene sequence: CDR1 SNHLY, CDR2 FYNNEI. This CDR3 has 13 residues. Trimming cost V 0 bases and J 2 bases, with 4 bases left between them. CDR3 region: CASSEAGNYGYTF. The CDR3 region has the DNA TGTGCCAGCAGTGAAGCGGGGAACTATGGCTACACCTTC.

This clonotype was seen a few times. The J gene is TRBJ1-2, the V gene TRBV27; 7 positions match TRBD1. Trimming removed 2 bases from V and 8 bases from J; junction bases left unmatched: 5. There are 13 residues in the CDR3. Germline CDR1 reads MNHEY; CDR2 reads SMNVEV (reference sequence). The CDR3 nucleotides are TGTGCCAGCAGTTTAACGACAGGGTACGGCTACACCTTC. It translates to CASSLTTGYGYTF.

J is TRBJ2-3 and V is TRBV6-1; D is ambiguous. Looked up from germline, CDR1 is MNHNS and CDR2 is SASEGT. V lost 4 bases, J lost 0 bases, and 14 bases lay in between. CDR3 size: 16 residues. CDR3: CASSVSKRTSTDTQYF. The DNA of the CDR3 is TGTGCCAGCAGTGTCAGCAAAAGAACTAGCACAGATACGCAGTATTTT.

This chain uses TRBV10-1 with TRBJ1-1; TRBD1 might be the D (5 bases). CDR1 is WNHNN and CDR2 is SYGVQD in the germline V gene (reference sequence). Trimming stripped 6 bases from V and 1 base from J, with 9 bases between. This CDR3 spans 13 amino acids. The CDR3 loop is CASRGDRNTEAFF. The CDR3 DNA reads TGCGCCAGCAGGGGAGACAGGAACACTGAAGCTTTCTTT.

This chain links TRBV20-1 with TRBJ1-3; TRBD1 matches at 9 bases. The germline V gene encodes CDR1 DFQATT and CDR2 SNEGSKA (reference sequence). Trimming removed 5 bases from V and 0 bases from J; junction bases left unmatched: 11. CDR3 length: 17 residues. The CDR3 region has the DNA TGCAGTGCTCCACAACCGGGACAGGGTTACTCTGGAAACACCATATATTTT. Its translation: CSAPQPGQGYSGNTIYF.

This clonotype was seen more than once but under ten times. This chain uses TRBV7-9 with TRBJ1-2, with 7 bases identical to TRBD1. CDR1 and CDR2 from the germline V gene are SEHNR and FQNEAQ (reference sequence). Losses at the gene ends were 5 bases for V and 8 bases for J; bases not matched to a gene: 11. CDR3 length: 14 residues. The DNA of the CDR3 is TGTGCCAGCAGCCCGGACAGGTTCGCGCGAGGCTACACCTTC. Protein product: CASSPDRFARGYTF.

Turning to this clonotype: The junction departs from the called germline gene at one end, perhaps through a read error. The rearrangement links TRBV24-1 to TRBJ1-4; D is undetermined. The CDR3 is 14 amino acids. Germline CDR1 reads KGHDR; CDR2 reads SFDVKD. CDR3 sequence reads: CAASDSGQNEKLFF. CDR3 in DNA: TGTGCCGCCAGTGACTCCGGGCAGAATGAAAAACTGTTTTTT.

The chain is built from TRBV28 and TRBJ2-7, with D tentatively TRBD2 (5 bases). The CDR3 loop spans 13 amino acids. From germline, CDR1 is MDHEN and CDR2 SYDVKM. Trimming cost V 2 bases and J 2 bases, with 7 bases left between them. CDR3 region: CASSLMRAYEQYF. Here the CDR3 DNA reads TGTGCCAGCAGTTTAATGCGGGCCTACGAGCAGTACTTC.

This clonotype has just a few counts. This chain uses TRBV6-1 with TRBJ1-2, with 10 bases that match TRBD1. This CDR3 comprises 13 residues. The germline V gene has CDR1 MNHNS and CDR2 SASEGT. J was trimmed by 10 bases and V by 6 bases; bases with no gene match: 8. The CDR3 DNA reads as TGTGCCAGCAGCCACCGGACAGGGGGTGACTACACCTTC. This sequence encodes CASSHRTGGDYTF.

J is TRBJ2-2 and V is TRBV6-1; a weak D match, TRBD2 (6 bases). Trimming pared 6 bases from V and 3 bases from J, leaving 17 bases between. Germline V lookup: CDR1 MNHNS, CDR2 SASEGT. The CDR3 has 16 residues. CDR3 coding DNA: TGTGCCAGCAGGGGAAATAGCGGCTTCGACACCGGGGAGCTGTTTTTT. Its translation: CASRGNSGFDTGELFF.

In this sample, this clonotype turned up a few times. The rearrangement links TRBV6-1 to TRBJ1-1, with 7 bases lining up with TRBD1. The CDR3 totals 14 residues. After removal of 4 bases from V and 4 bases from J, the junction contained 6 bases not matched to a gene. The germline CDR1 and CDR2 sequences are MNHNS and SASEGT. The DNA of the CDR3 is TGTGCCAGCAGTGGGAACAGGGGTCGCACTGAAGCTTTCTTT. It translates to CASSGNRGRTEAFF.

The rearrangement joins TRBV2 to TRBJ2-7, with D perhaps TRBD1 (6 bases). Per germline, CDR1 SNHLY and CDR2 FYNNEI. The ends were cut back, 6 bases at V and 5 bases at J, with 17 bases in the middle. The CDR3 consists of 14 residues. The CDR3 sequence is CASRQQGNSHEQYF. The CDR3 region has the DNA TGTGCCAGCAGGCAACAGGGAAACAGCCACGAGCAGTACTTC.

The CDR3 DNA follows: TGTGCCAGCAGCTCCCGGACCGAAAGGATCGATGAGCAGTTCTTC. It translates to CASSSRTERIDEQFF. This chain links TRBV5-4 with TRBJ2-1; D is ambiguous. This CDR3 spans 15 amino acids. The germline V and J ends were trimmed by 3 bases and 8 bases, with 18 bases remaining between them. CDR1 is SGHNT and CDR2 is YYREEE in the germline V gene (reference sequence).

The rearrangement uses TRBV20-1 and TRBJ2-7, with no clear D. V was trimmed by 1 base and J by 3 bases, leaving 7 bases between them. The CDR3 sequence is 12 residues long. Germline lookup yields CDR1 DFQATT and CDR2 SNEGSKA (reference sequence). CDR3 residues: CSARAVSYEQYF. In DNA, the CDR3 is TGCAGTGCTAGAGCCGTTAGCTACGAGCAGTACTTC.

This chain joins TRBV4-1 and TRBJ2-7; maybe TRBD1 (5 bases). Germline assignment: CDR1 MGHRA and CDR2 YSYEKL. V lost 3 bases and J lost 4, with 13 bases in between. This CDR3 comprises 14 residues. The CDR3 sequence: CASSHQRTSYEQYF. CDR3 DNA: TGCGCCAGCAGCCACCAACGGACATCTTACGAGCAGTACTTC.

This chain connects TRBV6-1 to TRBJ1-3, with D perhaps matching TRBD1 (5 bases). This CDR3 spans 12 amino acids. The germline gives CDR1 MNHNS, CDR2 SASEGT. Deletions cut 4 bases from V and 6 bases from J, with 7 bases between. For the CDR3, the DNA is TGTGCCAGCAGTGTAGGGGCAAACACCATATATTTT. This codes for CASSVGANTIYF.

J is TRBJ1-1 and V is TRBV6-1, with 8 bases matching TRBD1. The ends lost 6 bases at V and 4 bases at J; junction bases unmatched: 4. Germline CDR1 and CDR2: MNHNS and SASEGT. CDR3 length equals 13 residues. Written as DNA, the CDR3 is TGTGCCAGCAGCCGGACAGGGATCACTGAAGCTTTCTTT. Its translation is CASSRTGITEAFF.

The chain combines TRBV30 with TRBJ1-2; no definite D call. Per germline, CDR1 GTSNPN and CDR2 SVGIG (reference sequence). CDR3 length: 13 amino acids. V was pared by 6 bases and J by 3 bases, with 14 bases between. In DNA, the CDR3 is TGTGCCTGCCCCCCCGGAGACTACTATGGCTACACCTTC. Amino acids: CACPPGDYYGYTF.

CDR3 loop: CASSLRTDQPQHF. CDR3 sequence (DNA): TGCGCCAGCAGCTTGCGGACAGATCAGCCCCAGCATTTT. The V gene is TRBV5-1, the J gene TRBJ1-5; a weak D match, TRBD1 (6 bases). The germline V gene encodes CDR1 SGHRS and CDR2 YFSETQ. V was pared by 1 base and J by 5 bases, with 7 bases between. CDR3 length equals 13 residues.

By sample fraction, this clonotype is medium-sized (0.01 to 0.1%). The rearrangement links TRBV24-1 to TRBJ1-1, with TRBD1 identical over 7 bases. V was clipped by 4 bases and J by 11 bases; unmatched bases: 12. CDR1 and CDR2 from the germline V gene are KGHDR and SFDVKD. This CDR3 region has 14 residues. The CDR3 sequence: CATSDEDRTGGAFF. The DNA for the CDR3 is TGTGCCACCAGTGACGAAGATAGGACAGGCGGTGCTTTCTTT.

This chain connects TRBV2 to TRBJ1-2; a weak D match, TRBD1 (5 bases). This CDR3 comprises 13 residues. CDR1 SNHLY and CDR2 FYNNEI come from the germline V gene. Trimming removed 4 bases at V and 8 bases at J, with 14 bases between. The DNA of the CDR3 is TGTGCCAGCAGTGGCGACAGCGACTCCGGCTACACCTTC. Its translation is CASSGDSDSGYTF.

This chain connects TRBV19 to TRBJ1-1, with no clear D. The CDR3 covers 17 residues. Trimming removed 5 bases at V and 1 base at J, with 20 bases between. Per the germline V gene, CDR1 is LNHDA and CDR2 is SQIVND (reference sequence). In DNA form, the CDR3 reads TGTGCCAGTAGTCCCGTTCCTAGTTCCCATTCGAACACTGAAGCTTTCTTT. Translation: CASSPVPSSHSNTEAFF.

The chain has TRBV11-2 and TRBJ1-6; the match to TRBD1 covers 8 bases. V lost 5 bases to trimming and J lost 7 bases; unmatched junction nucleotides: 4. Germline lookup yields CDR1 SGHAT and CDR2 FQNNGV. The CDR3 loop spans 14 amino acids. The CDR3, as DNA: TGTGCCAGCAGCCTGGGGACAGGAAATTCACCCCTCCACTTT. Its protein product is CASSLGTGNSPLHF.

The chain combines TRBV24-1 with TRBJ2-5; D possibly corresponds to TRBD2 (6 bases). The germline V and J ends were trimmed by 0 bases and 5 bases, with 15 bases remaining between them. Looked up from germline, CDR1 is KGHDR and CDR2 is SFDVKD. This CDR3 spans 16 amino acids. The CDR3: CATSDLLFGGQETQYF. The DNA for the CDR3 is TGTGCCACCAGTGATTTGCTGTTCGGGGGTCAGGAGACCCAGTACTTC.